A selection of T cell receptor beta chains follows, all from one sample in a study of CD8 T cells in ankylosing spondylitis. TCRdb ran MiXCR on the 5' RACE reads and lists one entry per CDR3 protein. The table includes nearly 250,000 distinct CDR3 sequences, roughly 32% detected once. The sample was blood, either unsorted or a sorted T cell fraction (not recorded which). These receptors all come from a male donor with ankylosing spondylitis or in good health (not recorded which). The conserved cysteine and the conserved F or W are not part of the CDR3 here. Fields, in order: J gene, clone size, V gene, CDR3 length, CDR3 protein. Only part of the rows carry a size: once, few, many, or a class if the clone is expanded.

TRBJ1-1 | NA | TRBV7-8 | 13 | ASSLDSPSIAEAF
TRBJ1-5 | NA | TRBV5-1 | 12 | ASSQGVEGQPQH
TRBJ1-3 | few | TRBV11-2 | 14 | ASSRRPTEAGNTIY
TRBJ1-2 | few | TRBV20-1 | 11 | SATRTTDYGYT
TRBJ2-1 | NA | TRBV7-9 | 13 | ASRPTSGGSTEQF
TRBJ2-2 | NA | TRBV2 | 16 | ASSPRFSGGAVTGELF
TRBJ2-5 | NA | TRBV5-6 | 14 | ASSPGLAGGFETQY
TRBJ2-3 | few | TRBV7-2 | 12 | ASSLSGLTDTQY
TRBJ1-2 | once | TRBV12-3/TRBV12-4 | 12 | ASSHGRNNYGYT
TRBJ2-4 | NA | TRBV3-1 | 13 | ASSPSAGQQNIQY
TRBJ1-2 | NA | TRBV29-1 | 13 | SVEIGTGHNYGYT
TRBJ2-6 | few | TRBV6-1 | 15 | ASTDRDAFSGANVLT
TRBJ1-3 | NA | TRBV5-5 | 11 | ASSLKGANTIY
TRBJ2-1 | NA | TRBV11-2 | 11 | ASSLGGGGEQF
TRBJ1-6 | once | TRBV7-3 | 13 | ASSSNAGYGTPLH
TRBJ2-7 | few | TRBV6-5 | 12 | ASSYLAGGYEQY
TRBJ2-3 | NA | TRBV12-3/TRBV12-4 | 10 | ASSSPTDTQY
TRBJ2-7 | few | TRBV6-1 | 11 | ASMGGVSYEQY
TRBJ2-1 | NA | TRBV28 | 12 | ASSPGQGVNEQF
TRBJ2-7 | few | TRBV20-1 | 12 | SASPSGAPYEQY
TRBJ2-7 | few | TRBV6-1 | 12 | ASSPGPTPYEQY
TRBJ1-5 | NA | TRBV12-3/TRBV12-4 | 10 | ASGRPYQPQH
TRBJ1-2 | NA | TRBV20-1 | 16 | SARSLRDRDRVNYGYT
TRBJ2-7 | NA | TRBV28 | 13 | ASRGVETGGYEQY
TRBJ2-7 | few | TRBV10-3 | 13 | AISESRMDTYEQY
TRBJ2-3 | NA | TRBV20-1 | 12 | SARDSGSTDTQY
TRBJ2-7 | few | TRBV12-3/TRBV12-4 | 11 | ASTFSGAYEQY
TRBJ1-3 | NA | TRBV18 | 13 | ASSYGPEDGNTIY
TRBJ2-7 | NA | TRBV2 | 10 | ASSVGGDEQY
TRBJ2-3 | few | TRBV30 | 11 | AWSVAALDTQY
TRBJ2-3 | few | TRBV12-3/TRBV12-4 | 13 | ASSVTGPRTDTQY
TRBJ2-3 | NA | TRBV20-1 | 14 | SAEDIAGGHTDTQY
TRBJ1-2 | once | TRBV12-3/TRBV12-4 | 13 | ASVPGGLSNYGYT
TRBJ2-7 | NA | TRBV10-1 | 17 | ASSGGLGQGSASFYEQY
TRBJ2-3 | few | TRBV15 | 12 | ATSSETSTDTQY
TRBJ2-3 | NA | TRBV7-2 | 12 | ASSLLGVTDTQY
TRBJ2-3 | NA | TRBV5-1 | 14 | ASSLSGDESADTQY
TRBJ2-7 | many | TRBV12-3/TRBV12-4 | 12 | ASSTNRGGNEQY
TRBJ2-2 | NA | TRBV7-6 | 16 | ASSLAFTGPTNTGELF
TRBJ1-1 | NA | TRBV27 | 13 | ASSLGQGVVTEAF
TRBJ2-1 | NA | TRBV6-1 | 17 | ASSEALAGALMPYNEQF
TRBJ2-7 | NA | TRBV7-9 | 12 | ASSFDRGNCEQY
TRBJ2-5 | many | TRBV4-1 | 13 | ASSQFPGPQETQY
TRBJ2-1 | few | TRBV5-1 | 14 | ASSSLLAGGYNEQF
TRBJ2-3 | few | TRBV6-1 | 15 | ASSEDSRGRGSDTQY
TRBJ1-6 | many | TRBV20-1 | 10 | SATSPLGPLH
TRBJ2-2 | few | TRBV29-1 | 12 | SVLTGEGTGELF
TRBJ2-3 | NA | TRBV3-1 | 12 | ASSRSEGKDTQY
TRBJ2-3 | NA | TRBV7-2 | 16 | ASSLVPAGGLSTDTQY
TRBJ2-7 | NA | TRBV4-1 | 13 | ASSQGVTSSYEQY
TRBJ2-3 | NA | TRBV7-2 | 13 | ASSKAGGQLDTQY
TRBJ1-2 | NA | TRBV20-1 | 14 | SARDGRQGHNYGYT
TRBJ2-7 | NA | TRBV14 | 13 | ASSQGASGVHEQY
TRBJ2-3 | once | TRBV12-5 | 12 | ASGLGVPDDTQY
TRBJ1-2 | NA | TRBV12-3/TRBV12-4 | 12 | ASSTDGANYGYT
TRBJ2-6 | few | TRBV12-3/TRBV12-4 | 13 | ASSSAGSGANVLT
TRBJ2-7 | few | TRBV20-1 | 13 | SAHSSGQVNYEQY
TRBJ1-6 | NA | TRBV12-3/TRBV12-4 | 14 | ASSRWTNRYNSPLH
TRBJ1-1 | NA | TRBV9 | 12 | ASSRTDLNTEAF